These 24 T cell receptor beta chains originate from one sample sequenced in a study of T cells in Graves' hyperthyroidism and ophthalmopathy. RNA transcripts were the template for amplifying TCR beta CDR3 regions. HTBI primers were used for first-round RT-PCR of the TCR CDR3. TCRdb ran MiXCR on the multiplex PCR reads and lists one entry per CDR3 protein. The repertoire holds over 650,000 distinct CDR3 sequences, with roughly 46% as singletons. The sequencing sample was made of peripheral blood or thyroid tissue (not recorded which). These receptors came from an adult man with Graves' disease, either hyperthyroidism or ophthalmopathy (not recorded which).

J is TRBJ1-2 and V is TRBV29-1; a possible D gene is TRBD1 (5 bases). The CDR3 is 11 amino acids. Per germline, CDR1 SQVTM and CDR2 ANQGSEA. Between the trimmed V and J ends, which lost 7 bases and 4 bases, there was a span of 10 bases. CDR3 DNA: TGCAGCGGCGGGACGGTCTATGGCTACACCTTC. Translated: CSGGTVYGYTF.

There are many counts of this clonotype. V gene TRBV2 combines with J gene TRBJ1-2, with 8 bases lining up with TRBD1. Looked up from germline, CDR1 is SNHLY and CDR2 is FYNNEI. This CDR3 is built from 12 residues. V was pared by 6 bases and J by 8 bases, with 5 bases of the junction left unmatched. CDR3 nucleotide sequence: TGTGCCAGCAGCGAGACAGGGGAGGGCTACACCTTC. Its protein product is CASSETGEGYTF.

This chain connects TRBV6-5 to TRBJ1-5; 9 bases align to TRBD1. This CDR3 comprises 15 residues. V shed 6 bases and J 7 bases; nucleotides not matched to a gene: 10. Per germline, CDR1 MNHEY and CDR2 SVGAGI. The CDR3 DNA follows: TGTGCCAGCAGACTCTCCGGGACAGGGCGACAGCCCCAGCATTTT. Encoded protein: CASRLSGTGRQPQHF.

This chain links TRBV6-2 or TRBV6-3 with TRBJ2-7; a weak D match, TRBD1 (5 bases). V was cut by 2 bases and J by 6 bases, with 11 bases left in between. Looked up from germline, CDR1 is MNHEY and CDR2 is SVGEGT. CDR3 length: 13 residues. The CDR3 coding sequence is TGTGCCAGCAGTTACAGACAGATGGGCGAGCAGTACTTC. It specifies CASSYRQMGEQYF.

This clonotype was counted a few times. V and J are TRBV12-3 or TRBV12-4 and TRBJ1-2; 9 positions match TRBD1. This CDR3 has 16 residues. Germline trimming cut 6 bases from V and 6 bases from J; bases unmatched to any gene: 14. CDR3 in DNA: TGTGCCAGCAGCCAAGATCGGGGGACAGGGATGGATGGCTACACCTTC. Translating it yields CASSQDRGTGMDGYTF.

This clonotype was detected only a few times. CDR3 sequence: CASSFRDFGNTIYF. DNA of the CDR3: TGTGCCAGCAGCTTCCGGGACTTTGGAAACACCATATATTTT. The V gene is TRBV7-9, the J gene TRBJ1-3, with D possibly matching TRBD1 (5 bases). The CDR3 runs to 14 residues. V lost 3 bases and J lost 3, with 9 bases in between. Germline V lookup: CDR1 SEHNR, CDR2 FQNEAQ (reference sequence).

Only a few counts were recorded for this clonotype. The V gene is TRBV20-1, the J gene TRBJ1-6, with D maybe TRBD1 (5 bases). The CDR3 length is 16 residues. Deletions cut 0 bases from V and 6 bases from J, with 15 bases between. CDR1 is DFQATT, CDR2 SNEGSKA, per germline (reference sequence). CDR3 amino acids: CSARDTGQGTNSPLHF. CDR3 nucleotides: TGCAGTGCTAGAGATACGGGCCAGGGCACTAATTCACCCCTCCACTTT.

The gene calls are TRBV20-1 and TRBJ1-2, with 7 bases aligning to TRBD1. Germline-derived CDR1 and CDR2 are DFQATT and SNEGSKA (reference sequence). The length of the CDR3 is 14 residues. V lost 2 bases and J lost 7; bases outside the gene matches: 10. The CDR3 reads CSARNGQEIGGYTF. CDR3 in DNA: TGCAGTGCTAGAAATGGACAGGAGATTGGTGGCTACACCTTC.

This rearrangement joins TRBV7-4 to TRBJ1-6; 9 bases are a match to TRBD1. The CDR3 totals 14 residues. CDR1 is SGHVT, CDR2 SQSDAQ, per germline. V dropped 6 bases and J dropped 11; count of bases not matched to a gene: 8. CDR3 nucleotide sequence: TGTGCCAGCAGTGAAGGGACAGGGAGTCCACCCCTCCACTTT. This translates into CASSEGTGSPPLHF.

This clonotype has more than one count but fewer than ten. The rearrangement uses TRBV29-1 and TRBJ2-2; 7 bases fit TRBD2. The germline V gene encodes CDR1 SQVTM and CDR2 ANQGSEA. There are 14 residues in the CDR3. Trimming cost V 4 bases and J 2 bases; bases outside gene matches: 4. The CDR3 nucleotides read TGCAGCGTTGTTCTAGCGGTAAACACCGGGGAGCTGTTTTTT. Protein: CSVVLAVNTGELFF.

This clonotype was counted many times. This chain uses TRBV7-9 with TRBJ2-7; TRBD1 agrees at 9 bases. V lost 11 bases and J lost 6; bases outside the gene matches: 8. Looked up from germline, CDR1 is SEHNR and CDR2 is FQNEAQ (reference sequence). The CDR3 loop spans 12 amino acids. The chain's CDR3 is CAWGDRAPEQYF. The CDR3 DNA reads as TGTGCCTGGGGGGACAGGGCGCCCGAGCAGTACTTC.

This clonotype was seen once. The rearrangement uses TRBV11-2 and TRBJ2-7, with 8 positions matching TRBD2. With 5 bases clipped from V and 2 bases from J, the junction kept 11 bases outside the gene matches. The V gene's germline CDR1 is SGHAT and CDR2 FQNNGV. This CDR3 comprises 16 residues. The CDR3 nucleotides read TGTGCCAGCAGCCGTTCCTTGGGACTAGGCACCTACGAGCAGTACTTC. Its protein product is CASSRSLGLGTYEQYF.

CDR3 in DNA: TGTGCCATCAGTGAACAGGATCGAAGCGGCTACACCTTC. Residues: CAISEQDRSGYTF. The V gene is TRBV10-3, the J gene TRBJ1-2; possible D gene TRBD1, 5 bases. The CDR3 runs to 13 residues. V was pared by 3 bases and J by 8 bases, with 13 bases between. Germline V gene data show CDR1 as ENHRY and CDR2 as SYGVKD.

This clonotype was recorded a few times. The V and J genes are TRBV7-3 and TRBJ1-2; D gene uncertain. Trimming stripped 3 bases from V and 4 bases from J, with 9 bases between. Per germline, CDR1 SGHTA and CDR2 FQGTGA. CDR3 length equals 13 residues. For the CDR3, the DNA is TGTGCCAGCAGCTTCGGCAGTGGCTATGGCTACACCTTC. This codes for CASSFGSGYGYTF.

The count of this clonotype is one. CDR3 in amino acids: CASRETGGNGKAFF. CDR3 sequence (DNA): TGTGCCAGCAGGGAGACAGGGGGGAATGGGAAAGCTTTCTTT. The chain links TRBV6-5 to TRBJ1-1; 9 nucleotides align to TRBD1. This CDR3 has 14 amino acids. The V segment lost 6 bases and the J segment 9 bases; nucleotides outside the gene matches: 11. Germline values: CDR1 MNHEY, CDR2 SVGAGI.

The chain links TRBV6-5 to TRBJ2-5; unclear D gene. The CDR3 sequence is 12 residues long. Germline V gene data show CDR1 as MNHEY and CDR2 as SVGAGI. V was trimmed by 5 bases and J by 8 bases, leaving 12 bases between them. CDR3 coding DNA: TGTGCCAGCAGTAAGGAATTAGGAACCCAGTACTTC. It specifies CASSKELGTQYF.

Only a few counts were recorded for this clonotype. The chain uses TRBV6-1 and TRBJ2-7; 9 nucleotides agree with TRBD2. Germline CDR1 MNHNS, CDR2 SASEGT. Losses at the gene ends were 11 bases for V and 4 bases for J; bases not matched to a gene: 6. The CDR3 covers 12 residues. CDR3 region: CAAGLAGYEQYF. CDR3 bases: TGTGCCGCGGGGCTAGCGGGGTACGAGCAGTACTTC.

The table lists this clonotype with a few counts. This chain's CDR3 is CASSTLDRANQPQHF. CDR3 bases: TGTGCCAGTAGTACCCTGGACAGGGCCAATCAGCCCCAGCATTTT. The gene calls are TRBV19 and TRBJ1-5; TRBD1 aligns across 8 bases. Germline V gene lookup returns CDR1 LNHDA and CDR2 SQIVND (reference sequence). The CDR3 runs 15 residues. V lost 4 bases and J lost 3; bases outside the gene matches: 5.

This rearrangement joins TRBV2 to TRBJ1-4; TRBD1 matches 7 bases. CDR3 length: 15 amino acids. Germline values: CDR1 SNHLY, CDR2 FYNNEI. V shed 6 bases and J 4 bases; nucleotides not matched to a gene: 8. The CDR3 DNA follows: TGTGCCAGCAGCTTTGAGGGACAGCGTAATGAAAAACTGTTTTTT. As protein: CASSFEGQRNEKLFF.

The V gene is TRBV7-2, the J gene TRBJ2-5; the match to TRBD1 covers 7 bases. This CDR3 contains 17 residues. Trimming cost V 5 bases and J 0 bases; bases outside gene matches: 12. From germline, CDR1 is SGHTA and CDR2 FQGNSA. The CDR3 nucleotides read TGTGCCAGCAGCCGATCGACAGGGCTGGGGTACCAAGAGACCCAGTACTTC. Protein product: CASSRSTGLGYQETQYF.

V and J are TRBV6-9 and TRBJ1-4; the D gene is possibly TRBD1 (6 bases). The germline V and J ends were trimmed by 3 bases and 8 bases, with 16 bases remaining between them. The CDR3 contains 15 residues. Per the germline V gene, CDR1 is MNHGY and CDR2 is SVAAGI. The chain's CDR3 is CASSYFGTLYEKLFF. CDR3 nucleotide sequence: TGTGCCAGCAGTTACTTCGGGACATTATACGAAAAACTGTTTTTT.

The chain joins TRBV15 to TRBJ1-5; TRBD1 is a possible D gene (6 bases). The V end lost 5 bases, the J end lost 4 bases, and 12 bases lay between the germline ends. Germline loops: CDR1 LNHNV, CDR2 YYDKDF (reference sequence). This CDR3 has 14 amino acids. CDR3 in DNA: TGTGCCACCAGCTTGAATACAGGGAATCAGCCCCAGCATTTT. Protein sequence: CATSLNTGNQPQHF.

The genes are TRBV9 and TRBJ1-5; 9 bases are shared with TRBD1. The V segment lost 3 bases and the J segment 4 bases; nucleotides outside the gene matches: 5. Per the germline V gene, CDR1 is SGDLS and CDR2 is YYNGEE. This CDR3 spans 15 amino acids. The CDR3: CASSAGTGFNQPQHF. CDR3 bases: TGTGCCAGCAGCGCCGGGACAGGGTTTAATCAGCCCCAGCATTTT.

There are many counts of this clonotype. The chain joins TRBV29-1 to TRBJ1-5; D might be TRBD1 (6 bases). Trimming cost V 3 bases and J 7 bases, with 13 bases left between them. The CDR3 length is 13 residues. From germline, CDR1 is SQVTM and CDR2 ANQGSEA. This CDR3 reads CSVDQGGGQPQHF. The CDR3, as DNA: TGCAGCGTTGATCAAGGGGGAGGGCAGCCCCAGCATTTT.